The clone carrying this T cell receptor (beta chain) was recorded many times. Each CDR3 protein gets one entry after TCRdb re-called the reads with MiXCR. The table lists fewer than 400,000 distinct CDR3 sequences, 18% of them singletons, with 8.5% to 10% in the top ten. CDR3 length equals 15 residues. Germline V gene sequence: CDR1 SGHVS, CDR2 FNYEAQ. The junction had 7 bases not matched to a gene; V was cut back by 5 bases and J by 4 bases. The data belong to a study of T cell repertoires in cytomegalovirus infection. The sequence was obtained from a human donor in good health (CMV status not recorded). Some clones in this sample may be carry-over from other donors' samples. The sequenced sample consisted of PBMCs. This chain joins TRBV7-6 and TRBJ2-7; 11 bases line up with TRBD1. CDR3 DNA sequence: TGTGCCAGCAGCCTCGGGACAGGGGGGCCGTACGAGCAGTACTTC. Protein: CASSLGTGGPYEQYF.